What follows describes a single TCR beta chain. What it binds is not known. The PCR ran on 60 Vbeta and 13 Jbeta primers. This table comes from immunoSEQ multiplex PCR, and its TCRdb copy is limited to in-frame clones, with some not included. This repertoire comprises some 130,000 clones; its ten largest clones make up just under 2%. These data originate in a study of cytomegalovirus exposure and HLA in healthy donors. The ends were cut back, 2 bases at V and 4 bases at J, with 10 bases in the middle. The CDR3 covers 13 residues. Germline V CDR1 and CDR2: SGHDT, YYEEEE. Study conclusions and caveats: There were some V segments, including TRBV6-2 and TRBV6-3, excluded as indistinguishable. TCR beta chains numbering under 200 were designated cytomegalovirus-associated.

The origin of this receptor is a woman aged 60 to 75 in good health and CMV-seronegative. Sequencing input: PBMCs. The genes are TRBV5-6 and TRBJ2-7; D is possibly TRBD1 (5 bases). The CDR3 protein is CASSFTGPYEQYF. CDR3 coding DNA: TGTGCCAGCAGCTTTACAGGACCATACGAGCAGTACTTC.